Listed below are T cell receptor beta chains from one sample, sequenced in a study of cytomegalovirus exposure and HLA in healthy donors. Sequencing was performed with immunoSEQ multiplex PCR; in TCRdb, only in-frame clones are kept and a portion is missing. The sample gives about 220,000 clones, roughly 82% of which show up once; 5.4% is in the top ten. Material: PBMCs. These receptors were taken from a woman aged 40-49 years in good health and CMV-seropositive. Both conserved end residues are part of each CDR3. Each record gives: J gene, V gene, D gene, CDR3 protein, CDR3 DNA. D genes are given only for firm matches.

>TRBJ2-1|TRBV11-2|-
CASSRGNGLLLIDEQFF
TGTGCCAGCAGCCGCGGCAATGGACTTTTACTGATCGATGAGCAGTTCTTC
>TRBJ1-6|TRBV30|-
CAWNSVPGNSPLHF
TGTGCCTGGAACTCCGTCCCGGGGAATTCACCCCTCCACTTT
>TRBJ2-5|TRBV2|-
CASSEGATIQETQYF
TGTGCCAGCAGTGAAGGGGCTACCATCCAAGAGACCCAGTACTTC
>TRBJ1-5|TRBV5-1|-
CASSSQGDLGQPQHF
TGCGCCAGCAGCTCACAGGGTGACTTGGGACAGCCCCAGCATTTT
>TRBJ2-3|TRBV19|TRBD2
CASSRTSFVDTQYF
TGTGCCAGTAGTAGGACTAGCTTCGTAGATACGCAGTATTTT
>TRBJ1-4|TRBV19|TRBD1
CASSIVGQGTKKLFF
TGTGCCAGTAGTATAGTCGGACAGGGGACGAAAAAACTGTTTTTT
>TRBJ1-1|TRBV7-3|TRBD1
CASSSDRALEAFF
TGTGCCAGCAGCTCCGACAGGGCCCTAGAAGCTTTCTTT
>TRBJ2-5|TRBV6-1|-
CASGARGAGETQYF
TGTGCCAGCGGGGCTCGGGGGGCGGGAGAGACCCAGTACTTC
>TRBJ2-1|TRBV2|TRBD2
CASMRWEGINEQFF
TGTGCCAGCATGAGGTGGGAGGGCATCAATGAGCAGTTCTTC
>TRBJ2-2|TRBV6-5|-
CASKGSANTGELFF
TGTGCCAGCAAGGGTAGCGCGAACACCGGGGAGCTGTTTTTT
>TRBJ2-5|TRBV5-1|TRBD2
CASSLEGGRVWETQYF
TGCGCCAGCAGCTTGGAAGGTGGGAGGGTATGGGAGACCCAGTACTTC
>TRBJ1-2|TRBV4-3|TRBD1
CASSHRTGGYGYTF
TGCGCCAGCAGCCATAGGACAGGAGGTTATGGCTACACCTTC